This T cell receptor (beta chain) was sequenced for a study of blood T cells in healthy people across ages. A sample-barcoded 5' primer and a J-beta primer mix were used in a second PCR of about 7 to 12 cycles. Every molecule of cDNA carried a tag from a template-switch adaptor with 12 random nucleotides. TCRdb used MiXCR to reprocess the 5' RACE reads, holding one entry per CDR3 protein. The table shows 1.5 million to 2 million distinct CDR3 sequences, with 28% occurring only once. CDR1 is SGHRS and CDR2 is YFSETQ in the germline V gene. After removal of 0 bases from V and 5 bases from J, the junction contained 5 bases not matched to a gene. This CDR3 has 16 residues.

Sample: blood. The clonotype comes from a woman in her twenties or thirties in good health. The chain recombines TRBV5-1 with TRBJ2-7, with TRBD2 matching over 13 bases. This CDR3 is CASSLASGTSGDEQYF. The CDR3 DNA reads TGCGCCAGCAGCTTGGCATCCGGGACTAGCGGGGACGAGCAGTACTTC.